These T cell receptor beta chains were read from a single sample in a study of cytomegalovirus exposure and HLA in healthy donors. Method: immunoSEQ multiplex PCR; TCRdb's copy keeps in-frame clones and lacks some. The sample has some 130,000 clones; more than 75% are singletons. Sample: PBMCs. Receptors originate from a female donor in good health and CMV-seronegative. Both conserved end residues are part of each CDR3. A D gene is named only where the DNA matches it firmly. Clone size is not always given. Where it is, it says once, few, many or a class for expanded clones.

d_gene: .; abundance: .; v_gene: TRBV6-5; j_gene: TRBJ1-1; CDR3aa: CASSSHTGLSEAFF; CDR3nt: TGTGCCAGCAGTTCCCACACAGGTTTAAGTGAAGCTTTCTTT
d_gene: .; abundance: once; v_gene: TRBV5-4; j_gene: TRBJ2-7; CDR3aa: CASSPRGYGGEQYF; CDR3nt: TGTGCCAGCAGCCCCCGTGGGTACGGGGGAGAGCAGTACTTC
d_gene: TRBD2; abundance: few; v_gene: TRBV28; j_gene: TRBJ2-1; CDR3aa: CASSSLTSGTYNEQFF; CDR3nt: TGTGCCAGCAGTTCTCTTACTAGCGGGACCTACAATGAGCAGTTCTTC
d_gene: .; abundance: .; v_gene: TRBV28; j_gene: TRBJ2-7; CDR3aa: CASSPGEAPVGDEQYF; CDR3nt: TGTGCCAGCAGTCCGGGAGAGGCCCCCGTAGGCGACGAGCAGTACTTC
d_gene: .; abundance: .; v_gene: TRBV4-1; j_gene: TRBJ2-7; CDR3aa: CASSQSQGLYYEQYF; CDR3nt: TGCGCCAGCAGCCAGTCCCAGGGTCTCTACTACGAGCAGTACTTC
d_gene: .; abundance: .; v_gene: TRBV4-3; j_gene: TRBJ1-2; CDR3aa: CASSQERGQGYTF; CDR3nt: TGCGCCAGCAGCCAAGAGAGGGGACAAGGCTACACCTTC
d_gene: .; abundance: .; v_gene: TRBV4-3; j_gene: TRBJ2-7; CDR3aa: CASSYRGGVSYEQYF; CDR3nt: TGCGCCAGCAGCTACCGAGGGGGTGTCTCCTACGAGCAGTACTTC
d_gene: .; abundance: few; v_gene: TRBV7-9; j_gene: TRBJ1-4; CDR3aa: CASSFLAATNEKLFF; CDR3nt: TGTGCCAGCAGCTTCTTAGCAGCAACTAATGAAAAACTGTTTTTT
d_gene: .; abundance: .; v_gene: TRBV6-5; j_gene: TRBJ1-2; CDR3aa: CASSRPGVMNYGYTF; CDR3nt: TGTGCCAGCAGTAGACCGGGGGTGATGAACTATGGCTACACCTTC
d_gene: TRBD1; abundance: .; v_gene: TRBV5-1; j_gene: TRBJ2-3; CDR3aa: CASSLRSRGLTTDTQYF; CDR3nt: TGCGCCAGCAGCTTGAGGTCCAGGGGGCTTACCACAGATACGCAGTATTTT
d_gene: TRBD2; abundance: .; v_gene: TRBV2; j_gene: TRBJ2-7; CDR3aa: CASRSGVSYEQYF; CDR3nt: TGTGCCAGCAGGAGCGGGGTCTCCTACGAGCAGTACTTC
d_gene: .; abundance: few; v_gene: TRBV27; j_gene: TRBJ2-1; CDR3aa: CASGGLAGPRSSYNEQFF; CDR3nt: TGTGCCAGCGGTGGTCTAGCAGGTCCCCGGAGCTCCTACAATGAGCAGTTCTTC
d_gene: .; abundance: .; v_gene: TRBV27; j_gene: TRBJ1-1; CDR3aa: CASTPDRTMNTEAFF; CDR3nt: TGTGCCAGCACCCCAGACAGGACAATGAACACTGAAGCTTTCTTT
d_gene: TRBD1; abundance: .; v_gene: TRBV5-1; j_gene: TRBJ1-3; CDR3aa: CASSLVTGAAPISGNTIYF; CDR3nt: TGCGCCAGCAGCTTGGTAACAGGGGCGGCACCAATCTCTGGAAACACCATATATTTT
d_gene: TRBD1; abundance: .; v_gene: TRBV30; j_gene: TRBJ1-3; CDR3aa: CAWNHLGTAGNTIYF; CDR3nt: TGTGCCTGGAACCACTTAGGGACAGCTGGAAACACCATATATTTT
d_gene: .; abundance: .; v_gene: TRBV9; j_gene: TRBJ2-3; CDR3aa: CASSLELADTQYF; CDR3nt: TGTGCCAGCAGCCTAGAACTAGCAGATACGCAGTATTTT
d_gene: .; abundance: .; v_gene: TRBV10-3; j_gene: TRBJ1-3; CDR3aa: CATGGFGNTIYF; CDR3nt: TGTGCCACCGGAGGATTCGGAAACACCATATATTTT
d_gene: TRBD1; abundance: few; v_gene: TRBV10-1; j_gene: TRBJ2-7; CDR3aa: CASSESGQGLNYEQYF; CDR3nt: TGCGCCAGCAGTGAGTCGGGACAGGGACTTAACTACGAGCAGTACTTC
d_gene: .; abundance: .; v_gene: TRBV6-4; j_gene: TRBJ1-1; CDR3aa: CASKRAVNTEAFF; CDR3nt: TGTGCCAGCAAGCGAGCAGTGAACACTGAAGCTTTCTTT
d_gene: TRBD2; abundance: .; v_gene: TRBV30; j_gene: TRBJ2-1; CDR3aa: CAWEPGLASNEQFF; CDR3nt: TGTGCCTGGGAACCGGGACTAGCTAGCAATGAGCAGTTCTTC
d_gene: .; abundance: .; v_gene: TRBV7-9; j_gene: TRBJ2-1; CDR3aa: CASSLGVDEQFF; CDR3nt: TGTGCCAGCAGCTTAGGAGTGGATGAGCAGTTCTTC
d_gene: TRBD1; abundance: .; v_gene: TRBV28; j_gene: TRBJ1-2; CDR3aa: CASSETGANYGYTF; CDR3nt: TGTGCCAGCAGTGAGACAGGGGCCAACTATGGCTACACCTTC
d_gene: .; abundance: .; v_gene: TRBV14; j_gene: TRBJ2-2; CDR3aa: CASSPVNTGELFF; CDR3nt: TGTGCCAGCAGTCCGGTGAACACCGGGGAGCTGTTTTTT
d_gene: .; abundance: .; v_gene: TRBV7-2; j_gene: TRBJ1-5; CDR3aa: CASSLESRARAFSNQPQHF; CDR3nt: TGTGCCAGCAGCTTGGAGTCAAGGGCCAGGGCTTTTAGCAATCAGCCCCAGCATTTT
d_gene: .; abundance: .; v_gene: TRBV14; j_gene: TRBJ2-6; CDR3aa: CASSEGRGSSSGANVLTF; CDR3nt: TGTGCCAGCAGCGAAGGACGGGGATCAAGCTCTGGGGCCAACGTCCTGACTTTC